This record covers a single T cell receptor (beta chain). The antigen is undetermined. The entry originates in a study of post-analysis software for immune sequencing data. CDR3 length: 14 amino acids. From germline, CDR1 is SGHKS and CDR2 YYEKEE (reference sequence). Unique molecular identifiers were present in the TCR beta cDNA libraries. Input populations of roughly 1 to 10 million T cells gave rise to approximately 480,000 cDNA molecules. TCRdb reprocessed the PCR reads with MiXCR, giving one entry per CDR3 protein. The sample lists 740,000 or so distinct CDR3 sequences, roughly 50% occurring once. Findings and limits, study-wide: In patients, TRBV5-6, TRBV5-1 and TRBV20-1 belonged to roughly five TRBV segments found more frequently than in controls.

The V gene is TRBV5-5, the J gene TRBJ2-5, with TRBD1 as a possible D gene (6 bases). The DNA end lines up better with TRBJ2-7; the J call may be wrong. The sequenced material came from blood. The sequence came from a girl aged 5-17 years with multiple sclerosis. In nucleotides, the CDR3 is TGTGCCAGCAGCTTGAATAACAGGGCCTACGAGCAGTACTTC. This translates into CASSLNNRAYEQYF.